Below, one TCR beta chain is given with its context. Its antigen remains unidentified. The ends were cut back, 3 bases at V and 6 bases at J, with 12 bases in the middle. The CDR3 runs to 13 residues. Germline CDR1 MNHNY, CDR2 SVGAGI (reference sequence). TCRdb analysed the RT-PCR reads with MiXCR anew, one entry per CDR3 protein. The repertoire holds about 780,000 distinct CDR3 sequences, with about a fifth as singletons. These data originate in a study of response to subunit inactivated influenza vaccine. Findings of the study overall: With each seasonal influenza vaccination, the authors suggested, few new T cells are recruited.

The receptor comes from a man aged 50 to 59 who received an inactivated influenza vaccine. Sequenced material: PBMCs from blood, taken roughly 5 days after vaccination. The chain links TRBV6-6 to TRBJ2-7; maybe TRBD2 (6 bases). The CDR3 spells CASSYYPGGEQYF. The CDR3 bases are TGTGCCAGCAGTTATTATCCCGGGGGCGAGCAGTACTTC.